This TCR beta chain was sequenced for a study of T cell repertoires in cytomegalovirus infection. Regarding the study as a whole: HLA-C-restricted CMV clonotypes gave the most frequent clonotype in two of eight donors.

CDR1 is LGHDT, CDR2 YNNKEL, per germline (reference sequence). The CDR3 is 16 amino acids. The ends lost 5 bases at V and 5 bases at J; junction bases unmatched: 12. Worth noting for this clonotype: Its antigen is undetermined.

TCRdb reprocessed the reads with MiXCR, giving one entry per CDR3 protein. This table holds about 770,000 distinct CDR3 sequences, about 27% found once. The chain has TRBV3-1 and TRBJ2-3, with TRBD1 matching over 8 bases. This receptor was identified in a human donor in good health (CMV status not recorded). Some clones in this sample may be carry-over from other donors' samples. The material was cultured CD8+ T cells from PBMCs, obtained from culture after CMV antigen stimulation. The CDR3 nucleotides read TGTGCCAGCAGCGGTTCTTATGGGACAGGAGGAGATACGCAGTATTTT. Its translation: CASSGSYGTGGDTQYF.